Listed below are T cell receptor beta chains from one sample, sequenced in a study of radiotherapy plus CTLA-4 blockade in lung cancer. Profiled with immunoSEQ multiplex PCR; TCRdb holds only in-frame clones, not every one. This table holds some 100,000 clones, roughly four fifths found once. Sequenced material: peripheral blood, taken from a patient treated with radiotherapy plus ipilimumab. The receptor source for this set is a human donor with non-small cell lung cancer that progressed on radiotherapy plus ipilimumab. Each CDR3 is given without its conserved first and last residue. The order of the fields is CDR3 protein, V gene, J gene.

ASSLASGSSYNEQF	TRBV5-1	TRBJ2-1
ASSLHEPGWGNTEAF	TRBV7-2	TRBJ1-1
ASSLGTGVTPRTQY	TRBV7-2	TRBJ2-5
ASIRGWKGNEKLF	TRBV28	TRBJ1-4
ASRLLAADTQY	TRBV2	TRBJ2-3
SVSPGTGFGYT	TRBV29-1	TRBJ1-2
ASSEGGGGNEQF	TRBV2	TRBJ2-1
AISQPRDSPEQY	TRBV10-3	TRBJ2-7
ASSGQVGQPQH	TRBV11-3	TRBJ1-5
ASKAGGNSLSYGYT	TRBV19	TRBJ1-2
ASSPTGTKETQY	TRBV18	TRBJ2-5
ATRDGSRNTQY	TRBV6-6	TRBJ2-3
ASSSLVTGLSGNTIY	TRBV5-5	TRBJ1-3
SVEGWRGIGHTEAF	TRBV29-1	TRBJ1-1
ASSLVGTGDQPQH	TRBV7-9	TRBJ1-5
ASSEAGLWGNQPQH	TRBV6-1	TRBJ1-5
ASSLGLLAGARQETQY	TRBV7-2	TRBJ2-5
ASRPAGENTGELF	TRBV6-5	TRBJ2-2
ASLTGSSYNEQF	TRBV28	TRBJ2-1
ASSAGQGATYEQY	TRBV9	.
ASSSRTDSYEQY	TRBV5-1	TRBJ2-7
AISVSPGTGGEAF	TRBV10-3	TRBJ1-1
ASSQGSSGAYEQY	TRBV14	TRBJ2-7
ASSRDSGRGNEQF	TRBV7-2	TRBJ2-1
ASSIGGTSGETQY	TRBV19	TRBJ2-5
ASSQMEGQYNSPLH	TRBV4-2	TRBJ1-6
ASSLGVTDTQY	TRBV6-5	TRBJ2-3
ASSLTQGGNEQY	TRBV18	TRBJ2-7
ARSGGAAYGYT	TRBV5-3	TRBJ1-2
ASSVRGESSGANVLT	TRBV2	TRBJ2-6
ASSLEVGGPPSYNEQF	TRBV5-8	TRBJ2-1
ASRGRQVLLYEQY	TRBV2	TRBJ2-7
ASSLPGPILMNTEAF	TRBV11-2	TRBJ1-1
ASSTTTTGQTEAF	TRBV19	TRBJ1-1
ASSGRMNTEAF	TRBV19	TRBJ1-1
ASSMGTGREKLF	TRBV5-1	TRBJ1-4
ASSYSGSGGFNEQF	TRBV6-5	TRBJ2-1
ASSTGPSYNSPLH	TRBV5-1	TRBJ1-6
ATGKGAGDGETQY	TRBV10-3	TRBJ2-5
ASSQEGQVNQPQH	TRBV4-1	TRBJ1-5
ASSLRRQGMGNQPQH	TRBV18	TRBJ1-5